This TCR beta chain was found in a study of OX40 agonist ivuxolimab in advanced cancers. Turning to the study itself: An anti-OX40 (CD134) antibody with agonistic activity, ivuxolimab, was administered to patients. Study observations and caveats: Antigen specificity remained undetermined for the expanded peripheral T cells. Doses of 0.1 to 3.0 mg/kg were accompanied by clonal expansion of CD4+ and CD8+ blood T cells by week 6. Compared with CD4+, CD8+ T cells on average had more expanded clones.

The V gene end was trimmed by 1 base and the J gene end by 3 bases; junction bases not matched to a gene: 1. Germline V gene data show CDR1 as MGHRA and CDR2 as YSYEKL. This CDR3 comprises 14 residues. Some clones are missing from TCRdb's copy, which holds only in-frame ones; the method was immunoSEQ multiplex PCR. Counted here are approximately 35,000 clones, 65% to 80% occurring once; the ten biggest clones make up more than 9.5%. Of note for this clone: Its antigen remains unknown. A read error is the likely source, as a far larger clone sits one nucleotide away. This same CDR3 is encoded by further DNA sequences in the sample.

This TCR was sampled from an adult with an advanced solid tumor such as melanoma, head and neck, liver or kidney cancer. The chain employs TRBV4-1 and TRBJ2-5, with 8 bases that match TRBD1. The input for sequencing was CD4+ or CD8+ T cells sorted from blood, taken in a trial of the OX40 agonist ivuxolimab. The chain's CDR3 is CASSQGTGKETQYF. The CDR3 DNA reads as TGCGCCAGCAGCCAAGGGACAGGGAAAGAGACCCAGTACTTC.